In its sample, the clone carrying this T cell receptor beta chain was seen once. The target antigen is unknown. This record belongs to a study of blood T cells in healthy people across ages. Whole-study findings and limits: With naive T cell percentage, TCR beta diversity showed a strong correlation. Donor CMV status, an unknown factor, possibly confounded changes in expanded clonotypes. Estimates of diversity drawn from one million T cells were considered underestimates.

V lost 6 bases, J lost 1 base, and 18 bases lay in between. Germline CDR1 and CDR2: WSHSY and SAAADI. CDR3 length: 16 residues. Primed by a sample-barcoded 5' primer and a J-beta primer mix, a second PCR proceeded for 7 to 11 cycles. A single record per CDR3 protein comes from TCRdb applying MiXCR to the 5' RACE reads. The profile covers roughly 800,000 distinct CDR3 sequences, with over 45% appearing a single time and over 20% taken by the ten largest. The chain combines TRBV10-2 with TRBJ2-5; maybe TRBD1 (5 bases). Sequences were obtained from blood. The clonotype comes from a man aged 25-45 years in good health. In DNA, the CDR3 is TGCGCCAGCAGCGAGCTAAGCGACAGTTCCCAAGAGACCCAGTACTTC. Protein: CASSELSDSSQETQYF.